This T cell receptor (beta chain) was found in a study of cytomegalovirus exposure and HLA in healthy donors. In the study overall: Within the Caucasian-associated ancestry cluster were 81% of the roughly 400 genotyped donors.

Turning to this clone: The antigen is undetermined.

Germline V gene data show CDR1 as SGHRS and CDR2 as YFSETQ. The CDR3 is made up of 16 amino acids. The ends were cut back, 4 bases at V and 7 bases at J, with 20 bases in the middle. Use of 60 Vbeta and 13 Jbeta primers characterized the PCR. The method was immunoSEQ multiplex PCR; TCRdb's version includes in-frame clones alone and lacks a portion of them. The data contain about 210,000 clones, roughly 80% of them singletons. Findings and caveats of the study: Whilst most TCR sequences proved rare, a subset of public TCRs occurred across many donors. Presence/absence analysis assumed near-uniform sequencing depth across donors.

This rearrangement joins TRBV5-1 to TRBJ2-2, with D tentatively TRBD1 (6 bases). Material for sequencing was PBMCs. This clonotype was obtained from a man younger than 40 in good health and CMV-seronegative. The CDR3 region is CASSQAQGRTIGELFF. In DNA form, the CDR3 reads TGCGCCAGCAGCCAAGCGCAGGGGCGAACGATCGGGGAGCTGTTTTTT.